This entry describes one TCR beta chain. This clone was recorded only once. Which antigen it targets is not known. Per-base quality was not reported, and no clone a single base away is much larger than it. The data were obtained in a study of blood T cell repertoires in COVID-19 (dated by TCRdb to about 2020). Turning to the overall study: Samples from collaborators originated in the United States, Italy and Spain and spanned both the acute and convalescent phases of COVID-19. Where available, HLA class I and class II types were obtained from metadata supplied by the sample provider rather than from assay-based typing. The dataset comprised deeply sampled blood TCRbeta repertoires from subjects exposed to, actively infected with, or recovered from COVID-19. Sample metadata almost always included a de-identified subject ID, COVID-19 status, age in years and sex. The prospective study material was composed of cDNA or gDNA derived from T cells, B-cell-depleted T cells, or PBMCs. The samples were drawn from the first 160 participants of the ongoing ImmuneRACE study and from some 1,300 subjects provided by 6 global collaborators. The repertoires were released in a freely available public database meant as a resource for research on the immune response to SARS-CoV-2. Broader findings and caveats from the paper: How much clinical and demographic metadata was included differed by source and by participant, and the metadata was provided uncurated.

The immunoSEQ Assay, a bias-controlled multiplex PCR, was used to amplify TCRbeta CDR3 regions from genomic DNA. Under the source paper's analysis protocol: Within the assay, amplification of reference gene primers was used to estimate how many nucleated cells each sample contained. To quantify the absolute abundance of each unique TCRbeta CDR3 rearrangement, sequence reads were collapsed and filtered. For each sample, productive Simpson clonality was calculated as the square root of Simpson's diversity index across productive rearrangements. Here the immuneACCESS table is served through TCRdb, limited to in-frame sequences with V and J called. Missing clones are a known gap in these copies; in checked studies unresolved V genes cover under half, and the rest lacks a known reason. V, J and clone size were drawn from that table, and D and trimming were deduced from the DNA. Here the sample has approximately 70,000 clones; approximately 90% occur a single time. Roughly 5% of the sample belongs to the ten largest clones.

Collaborating institutions collected whole blood in K2EDTA tubes following their own protocols. Collaborator samples were shipped for TCRbeta analysis as frozen whole blood, isolated PBMCs, or DNA extracted from either sample type. Trimming takes 5 bases from V and 1 base from J, and the germline ends sit 25 bases apart. The germline V gene specifies KGHSH as CDR1 and LQKENI as CDR2. The CDR3, cysteine through phenylalanine, is 19 amino acids long. Of the read, only the CDR3 DNA is kept; its 57 bases are in frame from base 1. The TCR was taken from a woman aged 55-69 years with active COVID-19. Material for sequencing was peripheral blood. Recombination joined TRBV18 with TRBJ2-3; D gene: possibly TRBD1, on 5 matching bases. The CDR3 loop reads CASSGYSTVGAGGTDTQYF. The DNA sequence is TGTGCCAGCTCAGGGTATTCAACGGTAGGGGCCGGAGGCACAGATACGCAGTATTTT.